A single sample is the source of the 28 T cell receptor beta chains below, sequenced in a study of T cells in localized non-small cell lung cancer. Sequencing used immunoSEQ multiplex PCR; TCRdb keeps in-frame clones, though not all of them. The table records 35,000 to 45,000 clones, over 75% of them present only once. The sequences come from peripheral blood, collected before any cancer treatment. These receptors were obtained from a male donor at least 60 years old with stage III squamous cell lung carcinoma.

The gene calls are TRBV10-1 and TRBJ2-2; D unclear. From germline, CDR1 is WNHNN and CDR2 SYGVQD (reference sequence). The V end lost 3 bases, the J end lost 4 bases, and 0 bases lay between the germline ends. The CDR3 consists of 11 residues. The CDR3 is CASSDTGELFF. The CDR3 bases are TGCGCCAGCAGTGACACCGGGGAGCTGTTTTTT.

The CDR3 bases are TGTGCCAGCAGCTCGCGAACAGGGGGAGAGACCCAGTACTTC. Its protein product is CASSSRTGGETQYF. This chain links TRBV5-5 with TRBJ2-5; 8 bases are shared with TRBD1. CDR3 size: 14 residues. Germline lookup yields CDR1 SGHKS and CDR2 YYEKEE (reference sequence). The J segment lost 4 bases and the V segment lost 3 bases, leaving 5 bases of the junction unmatched. The entire variable domain, with the rest obtained from reference TRBV5-5 and TRBJ2-5, is as follows: DAGVTQSPTHLIKTRGQQVTLRCSPISGHKSVSWYQQVLGQGPQFIFQYYEKEERGRGNFPDRFSARQFPNYSSELNVNALLLGDSALYLCASSSRTGGETQYFGPGTRLLVL.

The chain is built from TRBV6-5 and TRBJ1-1; 10 bases agree with TRBD1. The trim removed 6 bases at V and 4 bases at J, leaving 5 bases unmatched. This CDR3 comprises 14 residues. Per germline, CDR1 MNHEY and CDR2 SVGAGI. CDR3 region: CASRRDRGPTEAFF. The CDR3 nucleotides read TGTGCCAGCAGACGGGACAGGGGCCCCACTGAAGCTTTCTTT.

The chain has TRBV6-1 and TRBJ2-5; D is uncertain. Deletions cut 5 bases from V and 1 base from J, with 11 bases between. From germline, CDR1 is MNHNS and CDR2 SASEGT. The CDR3 runs 14 residues. The CDR3 spells CASSFDAIQETQYF. CDR3 sequence (DNA): TGTGCCAGCAGTTTCGACGCTATCCAAGAGACCCAGTACTTC.

The chain employs TRBV5-1 and TRBJ1-1; 7 bases are shared with TRBD1. The CDR3 runs to 15 residues. J was trimmed by 0 bases and V by 4 bases; bases with no gene match: 6. Germline V gives CDR1 SGHRS, CDR2 YFSETQ. The CDR3 protein is CASSRTGQLNTEAFF. CDR3 coding DNA: TGCGCCAGCAGCCGCACGGGACAGCTGAACACTGAAGCTTTCTTT.

The V and J genes are TRBV19 and TRBJ1-2; D uncertain. The CDR3 sequence is 15 residues long. Trimming removed 5 bases from V and 4 bases from J, with 17 bases in between. Germline CDR1 LNHDA, CDR2 SQIVND (reference sequence). DNA for the CDR3: TGTGCCAGTAGTTCCCGCCCCCTAGGCGGCTATGGCTACACCTTC. It encodes CASSSRPLGGYGYTF.

The chain has TRBV2 and TRBJ2-2; D might be TRBD2 (5 bases). The germline CDR1 and CDR2 sequences are SNHLY and FYNNEI. With 4 bases removed from V and 0 bases from J, the gap between germline ends came to 9 bases. This CDR3 is built from 15 residues. CDR3 sequence: CASSVEDANTGELFF. Here the CDR3 DNA reads TGTGCCAGCAGTGTGGAGGACGCGAACACCGGGGAGCTGTTTTTT. Together with reference TRBV2 and TRBJ2-2, the CDR3 gives the full variable domain: EPEVTQTPSHQVTQMGQEVILRCVPISNHLYFYWYRQILGQKVEFLVSFYNNEISEKSEIFDDQFSVERPDGSNFTLKIRSTKLEDSAMYFCASSVEDANTGELFFGEGSRLTVL.

This clone was seen only once. The rearrangement uses TRBV6-6 and TRBJ2-5, with TRBD2 matching over 12 bases. This CDR3 contains 16 residues. Trimming took 5 bases from V and 4 from J; bases not matched to a gene: 8. Per the germline V gene, CDR1 is MNHNY and CDR2 is SVGAGI (reference sequence). CDR3 loop: CASSRLAGERRETQYF. The DNA for the CDR3 is TGTGCCAGCAGTAGACTAGCGGGAGAACGAAGAGAGACCCAGTACTTC.

As to this clone: This is likely a read error, given that the CDR3 carries no conserved phenylalanine or tryptophan at its end. The chain employs TRBV6-5 and TRBJ1-2, with D hard to call. Germline CDR1 reads MNHEY; CDR2 reads SVGAGI. CDR3 length: 14 residues. V lost 2 bases, J lost 4 bases, and 11 bases lay in between. Here the CDR3 reads CASSYGSYSYGYTL. The CDR3 region has the DNA TGTGCCAGCAGTTACGGGTCATACTCCTATGGCTACACCCTC.

Comments on this clone: Other DNA sequences of this sample code for an identical CDR3. The V and J genes are TRBV6-5 and TRBJ1-1; D call uncertain. Germline V gene data show CDR1 as MNHEY and CDR2 as SVGAGI. The CDR3 spans 12 residues. The germline V and J ends were trimmed by 0 bases and 11 bases, with 10 bases remaining between them. The CDR3 bases are TGTGCCAGCAGTTACTCGGGCAGTGAGGCTTTCTTT. This sequence encodes CASSYSGSEAFF.

This sequence joins TRBV18 and TRBJ1-1, with D perhaps TRBD1 (5 bases). V lost 1 base, J lost 0 bases, and 9 bases lay in between. The CDR3 runs to 15 residues. Germline V lookup: CDR1 KGHSH, CDR2 LQKENI. CDR3 coding DNA: TGTGCCAGCTCACCACGGGGGACCATGAACACTGAAGCTTTCTTT. It yields the protein CASSPRGTMNTEAFF.

The V call is TRBV19, the J call TRBJ2-2; D may be TRBD1 or TRBD2 (5 bases each). Germline V gene sequence: CDR1 LNHDA, CDR2 SQIVND (reference sequence). The germline V and J ends were trimmed by 8 bases and 6 bases, with 16 bases remaining between them. This CDR3 spans 14 amino acids. The DNA of the CDR3 is TGTGCCAGTGATCCGAGGGGTAATCCCGGGGAGCTGTTTTTT. This encodes CASDPRGNPGELFF. The variable domain in full, with the rest retrieved from reference TRBV19 and TRBJ2-2, is DGGITQSPKYLFRKEGQNVTLSCEQNLNHDAMYWYRQDPGQGLRLIYYSQIVNDFQKGDIAEGYSVSREKKESFPLTVTSAQKNPTAFYLCASDPRGNPGELFFGEGSRLTVL.

On this clone itself: The sample has other DNA sequences that encode this CDR3 too. J is TRBJ2-1 and V is TRBV6-1; D might be TRBD2 (5 bases). The CDR3 consists of 15 residues. Germline CDR1 and CDR2: MNHNS and SASEGT. V dropped 2 bases and J dropped 0 bases, with 8 bases sitting between them. The CDR3, as DNA: TGTGCCAGCAGTGAATTGGGGAGCTCCTACAATGAGCAGTTCTTC. It codes for CASSELGSSYNEQFF.

The rearrangement joins TRBV5-1 to TRBJ2-2; TRBD1 matches at 10 bases. The CDR3 totals 16 residues. Germline V gives CDR1 SGHRS, CDR2 YFSETQ. Trimming took 1 base from V and 4 from J; bases not matched to a gene: 4. CDR3 sequence: CASSLPGQGSTGELFF. CDR3 coding DNA: TGCGCCAGCAGCTTGCCGGGACAGGGGAGCACCGGGGAGCTGTTTTTT.

This chain links TRBV5-5 with TRBJ1-2, with D uncertain. CDR1 is SGHKS, CDR2 YYEKEE, per germline (reference sequence). Trimming removed 0 bases at V and 8 bases at J, with 14 bases between. The CDR3 has 14 residues. The CDR3 DNA sequence: TGTGCCAGCAGCTTGGCCCGGACTGCCCGCGGCTACACCTTC. Translating gives CASSLARTARGYTF.

This clone has only a few counts. DNA for the CDR3: TGTGCCAGTATAAGGACAGGGGGCAAGACTGAAGCTTTCTTT. This translates into CASIRTGGKTEAFF. This chain links TRBV19 with TRBJ1-1, with TRBD1 matching over 11 bases. The CDR3 extends over 14 amino acids. Germline V CDR1 and CDR2: LNHDA, SQIVND (reference sequence). V trimming: 7 bases; J trimming: 5 bases; junction bases outside the gene matches: 6.

This chain links TRBV10-3 with TRBJ2-1; TRBD1 or TRBD2 may be the D gene (5 bases each). The V and J ends lost 10 bases and 4 bases respectively, with 17 bases between them. This CDR3 spans 14 amino acids. CDR1 is ENHRY and CDR2 is SYGVKD in the germline V gene. In DNA, the CDR3 is TGTGCCAGCGACTCGGGACCAACTTACAATGAGCAGTTCTTC. Protein product: CASDSGPTYNEQFF.

This clone was observed once. The rearrangement joins TRBV28 to TRBJ1-2; D is undetermined. V shed 2 bases and J shed 7 bases, with 11 bases lying between them. Germline V gives CDR1 MDHEN, CDR2 SYDVKM. The CDR3 extends over 13 amino acids. The CDR3 spells CASSLTAQFGYTF. Here the CDR3 DNA reads TGTGCCAGCAGTTTAACAGCCCAATTTGGCTACACCTTC.

V gene TRBV6-1 combines with J gene TRBJ2-2, with D uncertain. This CDR3 region has 15 residues. V was trimmed by 0 bases and J by 2 bases, leaving 7 bases between them. Germline CDR1 MNHNS, CDR2 SASEGT. CDR3: CASSEARVNTGELFF. The CDR3 DNA is TGTGCCAGCAGTGAAGCTAGGGTTAACACCGGGGAGCTGTTTTTT.

J is TRBJ2-3 and V is TRBV11-2; no clear D gene. The V and J ends lost 5 bases and 3 bases respectively, with 9 bases between them. This CDR3 is built from 13 residues. Germline V gene data show CDR1 as SGHAT and CDR2 as FQNNGV. CDR3 amino acids: CASSQRRTDTQYF. The CDR3, as DNA: TGTGCCAGCAGCCAACGTCGGACAGATACGCAGTATTTT.

The chain uses TRBV25-1 and TRBJ1-5; D might be TRBD1 (6 bases). V lost 3 bases to trimming and J lost 9 bases, with 15 bases between them. In germline, CDR1 is MGHDK, CDR2 SYGVNS. The CDR3 is made up of 14 amino acids. The CDR3 region has the DNA TGTGCCAGCAGTGACCAGACAGGCTCGGGGCCCCAGCATTTT. Translated, it gives CASSDQTGSGPQHF.

The CDR3 here is CASSGYTEAFF. The CDR3 DNA reads TGCGCCAGCAGTGGGTACACTGAAGCTTTCTTT. This rearrangement joins TRBV10-2 to TRBJ1-1; no reliable D call. The CDR3 consists of 11 residues. Germline loops: CDR1 WSHSY, CDR2 SAAADI. V lost 4 bases and J 3 bases, leaving 3 bases between the germline ends.

This chain connects TRBV2 to TRBJ1-5; D is undetermined. The CDR3 spans 15 residues. V was clipped by 2 bases and J by 1 base, with 9 bases between them. Looked up from germline, CDR1 is SNHLY and CDR2 is FYNNEI. The CDR3 bases are TGTGCCAGCAGTGAAATGGGTTTAAGCAATCAGCCCCAGCATTTT. It yields the protein CASSEMGLSNQPQHF.

V is TRBV18 and J is TRBJ1-5; no clear D. Trimming took 3 bases from V and 0 from J, leaving 6 bases between them. The CDR3 has 14 amino acids. CDR1 and CDR2 (germline): KGHSH, LQKENI. DNA for the CDR3: TGTGCCAGCTCACCTGCAGATAGCAATCAGCCCCAGCATTTT. Amino acids: CASSPADSNQPQHF.

As DNA, the CDR3 is TGTGCCTGGAGTGTACTAAGCGGGGGCGGGGATACGCAGTATTTT. Protein: CAWSVLSGGGDTQYF. The genes are TRBV30 and TRBJ2-3; 8 positions match TRBD2. Germline assignment: CDR1 GTSNPN and CDR2 SVGIG (reference sequence). The CDR3 runs to 15 residues. The trim removed 0 bases at V and 6 bases at J, leaving 8 bases unmatched.

CDR3 sequence: CASSLQGSGGEAFF. DNA for the CDR3: TGCGCCAGCAGCTTACAGGGATCGGGCGGTGAAGCTTTCTTT. The chain has TRBV5-1 and TRBJ1-1; TRBD1 might be the D (6 bases). V was cut by 2 bases and J by 7 bases, with 15 bases left in between. Germline CDR1 reads SGHRS; CDR2 reads YFSETQ. The CDR3 covers 14 residues.

The chain combines TRBV6-6 with TRBJ2-1; D perhaps matches TRBD1 (6 bases). Germline CDR1 and CDR2: MNHNY and SVGAGI (reference sequence). The CDR3 has 13 residues. With 7 bases removed from V and 2 bases from J, the gap between germline ends came to 9 bases. The CDR3 coding sequence is TGTGCCAGCACAACAGGGACCTACAATGAGCAGTTCTTC. It is translated as CASTTGTYNEQFF.

The chain joins TRBV18 to TRBJ1-1; 9 nucleotides match TRBD1. Germline assignment: CDR1 KGHSH and CDR2 LQKENI. This CDR3 has 14 amino acids. J lost 1 base, V lost 5 bases, and 2 bases had no gene match. The CDR3 protein is CASSTDRGNTEAFF. The CDR3 DNA sequence: TGTGCCAGCTCAACGGACAGGGGGAACACTGAAGCTTTCTTT.